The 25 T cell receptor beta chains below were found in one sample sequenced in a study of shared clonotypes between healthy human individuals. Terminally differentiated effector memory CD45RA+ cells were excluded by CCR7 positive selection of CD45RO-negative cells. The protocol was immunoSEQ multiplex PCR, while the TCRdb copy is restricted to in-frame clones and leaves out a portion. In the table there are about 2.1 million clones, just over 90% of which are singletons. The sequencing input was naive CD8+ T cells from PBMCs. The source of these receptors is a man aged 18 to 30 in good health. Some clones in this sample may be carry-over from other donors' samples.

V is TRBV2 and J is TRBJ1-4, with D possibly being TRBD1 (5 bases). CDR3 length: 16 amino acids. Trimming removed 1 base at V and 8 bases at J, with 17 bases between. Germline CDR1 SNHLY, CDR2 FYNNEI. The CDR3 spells CASSEVLSLEGEKLFF. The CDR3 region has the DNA TGTGCCAGCAGTGAAGTCCTCAGTCTTGAGGGGGAAAAACTGTTTTTT.

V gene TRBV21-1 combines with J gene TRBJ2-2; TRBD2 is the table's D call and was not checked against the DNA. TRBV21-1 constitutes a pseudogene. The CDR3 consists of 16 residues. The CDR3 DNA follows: TGTGCCAGCAGCGAAGAGACTAGCAGTGGCACCGGGGAGCTGTTTTTT. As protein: CASSEETSSGTGELFF.

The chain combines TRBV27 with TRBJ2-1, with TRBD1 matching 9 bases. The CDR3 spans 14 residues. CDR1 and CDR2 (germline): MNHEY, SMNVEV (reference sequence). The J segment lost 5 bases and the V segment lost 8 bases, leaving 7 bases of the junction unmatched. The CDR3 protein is CASRGQGLHNEQFF. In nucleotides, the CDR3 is TGTGCCAGCCGCGGACAGGGGCTGCACAATGAGCAGTTCTTC.

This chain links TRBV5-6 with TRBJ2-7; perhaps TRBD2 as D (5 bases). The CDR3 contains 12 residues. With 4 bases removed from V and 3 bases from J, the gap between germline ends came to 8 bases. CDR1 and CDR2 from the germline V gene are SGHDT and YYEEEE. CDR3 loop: CASSDRGYEQYF. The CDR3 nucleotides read TGTGCCAGCAGCGACCGGGGCTACGAGCAGTACTTC.

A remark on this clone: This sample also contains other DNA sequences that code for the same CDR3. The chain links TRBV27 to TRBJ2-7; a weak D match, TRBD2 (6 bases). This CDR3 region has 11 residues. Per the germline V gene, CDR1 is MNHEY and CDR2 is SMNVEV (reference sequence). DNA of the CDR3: TGTGCGAGCGGGCAGACCTACGAGCAGTACTTC. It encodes CASGQTYEQYF.

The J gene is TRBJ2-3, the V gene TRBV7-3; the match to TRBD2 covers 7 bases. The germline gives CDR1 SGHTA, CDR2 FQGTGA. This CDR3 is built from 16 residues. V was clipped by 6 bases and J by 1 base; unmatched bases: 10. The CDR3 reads CASRRRAGDRTDTQYF. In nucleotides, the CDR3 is TGTGCCAGCAGGAGACGGGCGGGAGATCGCACAGATACGCAGTATTTT.

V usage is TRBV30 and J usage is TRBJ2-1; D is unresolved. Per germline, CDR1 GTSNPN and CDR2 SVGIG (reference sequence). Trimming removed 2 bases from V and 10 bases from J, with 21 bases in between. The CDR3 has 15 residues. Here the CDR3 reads CAWSPRASRVDEQFF. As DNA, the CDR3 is TGTGCCTGGAGTCCCCGGGCTAGTAGGGTGGACGAGCAGTTCTTC.

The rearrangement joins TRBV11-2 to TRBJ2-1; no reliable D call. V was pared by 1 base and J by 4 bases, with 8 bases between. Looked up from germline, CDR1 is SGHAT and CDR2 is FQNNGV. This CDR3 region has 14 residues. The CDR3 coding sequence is TGTGCCAGCAGCTTAGTTACCGGATACAATGAGCAGTTCTTC. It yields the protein CASSLVTGYNEQFF.

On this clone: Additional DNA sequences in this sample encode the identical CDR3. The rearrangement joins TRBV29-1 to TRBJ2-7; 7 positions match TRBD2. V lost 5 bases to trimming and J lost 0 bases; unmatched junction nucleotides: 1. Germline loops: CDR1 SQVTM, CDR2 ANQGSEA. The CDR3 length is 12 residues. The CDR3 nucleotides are TGCAGCGTTCGCGGGAGCTCCTACGAGCAGTACTTC. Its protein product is CSVRGSSYEQYF.

CDR3 DNA sequence: TGTGCCAGCAGCGTAGTTCCAGCGGGAGGTCTGAATGAGCAGTTCTTC. Translated: CASSVVPAGGLNEQFF. The gene calls are TRBV9 and TRBJ2-1, with 9 bases identical to TRBD2. The CDR3 is 16 amino acids. J was trimmed by 7 bases and V by 0 bases; bases with no gene match: 8. Germline V gives CDR1 SGDLS, CDR2 YYNGEE.

CDR3 amino acids: CASSLVPAPRPLGGYTF. The CDR3 bases are TGTGCCAGCAGCTTAGTTCCAGCTCCCCGACCCTTAGGTGGCTACACCTTC. The chain combines TRBV7-9 with TRBJ1-2; no reliable D call. The length of the CDR3 is 17 residues. Trimming removed 1 base at V and 7 bases at J, with 22 bases between. Germline CDR1 reads SEHNR; CDR2 reads FQNEAQ (reference sequence). Full variable domain (outside the CDR3, taken from reference TRBV7-9 and TRBJ1-2): DTGVSQNPRHKITKRGQNVTFRCDPISEHNRLYWYRQTLGQGPEFLTYFQNEAQLEKSRLLSDRFSAERPKGSFSTLEIQRTEQGDSAMYLCASSLVPAPRPLGGYTFGSGTRLTVV.

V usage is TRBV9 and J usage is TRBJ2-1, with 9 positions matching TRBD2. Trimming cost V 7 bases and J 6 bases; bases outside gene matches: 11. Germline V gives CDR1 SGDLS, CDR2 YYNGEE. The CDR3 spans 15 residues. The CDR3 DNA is TGTGCCAGCGGCGGGGGGGCGCGAGCATTCAATGAGCAGTTCTTC. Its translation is CASGGGARAFNEQFF.

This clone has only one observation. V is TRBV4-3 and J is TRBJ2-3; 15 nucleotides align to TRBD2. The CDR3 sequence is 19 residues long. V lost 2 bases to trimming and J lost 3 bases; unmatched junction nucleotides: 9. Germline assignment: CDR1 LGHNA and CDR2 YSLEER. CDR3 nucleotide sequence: TGCGCCAGCAGCCAAAGGACTAGCGGGAGGGTGGTTTGTACAGATACGCAGTATTTT. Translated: CASSQRTSGRVVCTDTQYF.

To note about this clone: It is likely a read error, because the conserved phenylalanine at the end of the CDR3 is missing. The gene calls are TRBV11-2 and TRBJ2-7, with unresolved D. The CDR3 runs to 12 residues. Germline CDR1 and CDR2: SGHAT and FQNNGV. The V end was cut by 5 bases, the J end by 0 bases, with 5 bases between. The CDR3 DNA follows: TGTGCCAGCAGCAAAAGCTCCTACGAGCAGTACCTC. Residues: CASSKSSYEQYL.

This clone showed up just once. The CDR3 DNA reads TGCGCCAGCAGCCAAGACGACCCGGGGGCCTTGAACACTGAAGCTTTCTTT. Protein sequence: CASSQDDPGALNTEAFF. The chain carries TRBV4-3 and TRBJ1-1; tentatively, D is TRBD1 (6 bases). Per germline, CDR1 LGHNA and CDR2 YSLEER. The CDR3 length is 17 residues. V was pared by 0 bases and J by 0 bases, with 14 bases between.

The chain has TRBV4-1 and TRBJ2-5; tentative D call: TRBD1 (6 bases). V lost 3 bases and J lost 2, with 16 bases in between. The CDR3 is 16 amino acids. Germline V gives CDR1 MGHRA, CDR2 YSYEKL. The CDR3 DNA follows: TGCGCCAGCAGCCATAGACCAGCGACAGGACAAGAGACCCAGTACTTC. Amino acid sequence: CASSHRPATGQETQYF.

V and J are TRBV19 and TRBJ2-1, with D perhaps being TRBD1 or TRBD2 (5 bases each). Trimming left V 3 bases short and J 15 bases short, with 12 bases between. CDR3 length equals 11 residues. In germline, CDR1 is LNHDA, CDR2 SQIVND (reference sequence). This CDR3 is CASSIGGIPFF. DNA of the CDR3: TGTGCCAGTAGTATTGGGGGAATTCCGTTCTTC. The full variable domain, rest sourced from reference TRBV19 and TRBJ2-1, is DGGITQSPKYLFRKEGQNVTLSCEQNLNHDAMYWYRQDPGQGLRLIYYSQIVNDFQKGDIAEGYSVSREKKESFPLTVTSAQKNPTAFYLCASSIGGIPFFGPGTRLTVL.

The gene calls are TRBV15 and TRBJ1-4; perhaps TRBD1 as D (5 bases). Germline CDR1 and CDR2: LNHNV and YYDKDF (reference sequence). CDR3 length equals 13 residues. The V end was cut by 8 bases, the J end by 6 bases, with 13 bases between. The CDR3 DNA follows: TGTGCCACCCGGGGGGGAGATTATGAAAAACTGTTTTTT. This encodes CATRGGDYEKLFF.

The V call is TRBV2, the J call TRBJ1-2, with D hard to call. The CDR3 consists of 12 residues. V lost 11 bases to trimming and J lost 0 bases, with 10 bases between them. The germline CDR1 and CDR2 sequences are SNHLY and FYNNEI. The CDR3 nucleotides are TGTGCCGCCGATGGGGCTAACTATGGCTACACCTTC. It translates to CAADGANYGYTF.

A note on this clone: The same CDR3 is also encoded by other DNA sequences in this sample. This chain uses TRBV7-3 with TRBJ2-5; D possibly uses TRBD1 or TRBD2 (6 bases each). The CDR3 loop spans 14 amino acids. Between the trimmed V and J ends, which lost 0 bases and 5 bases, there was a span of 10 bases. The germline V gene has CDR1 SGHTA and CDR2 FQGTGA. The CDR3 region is CASSLTGGRETQYF. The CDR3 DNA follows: TGTGCCAGCAGCTTAACCGGGGGCCGGGAGACCCAGTACTTC.

CDR3 region: CASSLDRGTSLFNEQYF. CDR3 nucleotides: TGTGCCAGCAGCTTAGACCGTGGGACTAGTCTCTTTAACGAGCAGTACTTC. This chain links TRBV7-2 with TRBJ2-7; TRBD2 agrees at 8 bases. Trimming took 1 base from V and 5 from J; bases not matched to a gene: 13. This CDR3 has 17 residues. Germline loops: CDR1 SGHTA, CDR2 FQGNSA.

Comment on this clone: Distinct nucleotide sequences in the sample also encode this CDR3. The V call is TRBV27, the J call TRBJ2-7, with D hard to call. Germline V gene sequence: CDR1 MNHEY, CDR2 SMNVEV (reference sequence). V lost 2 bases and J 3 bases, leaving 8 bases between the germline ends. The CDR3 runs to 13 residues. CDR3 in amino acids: CASSLGRNYEQYF. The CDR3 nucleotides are TGTGCCAGCAGTTTAGGGCGGAACTACGAGCAGTACTTC.

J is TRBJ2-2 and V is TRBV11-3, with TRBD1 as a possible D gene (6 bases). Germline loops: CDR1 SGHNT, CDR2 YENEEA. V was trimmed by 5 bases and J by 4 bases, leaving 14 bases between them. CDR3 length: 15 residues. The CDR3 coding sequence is TGTGCCAGCAGCCCTCGTACAGGGCTCACCGGGGAGCTGTTTTTT. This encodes CASSPRTGLTGELFF.

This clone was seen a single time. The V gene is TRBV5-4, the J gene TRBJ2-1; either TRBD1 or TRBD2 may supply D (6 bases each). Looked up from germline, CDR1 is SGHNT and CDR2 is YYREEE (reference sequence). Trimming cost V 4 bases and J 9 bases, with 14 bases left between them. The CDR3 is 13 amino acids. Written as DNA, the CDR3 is TGTGCCAGCAGCCTGACAGGAGGGATTGAGCAGTTCTTC. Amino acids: CASSLTGGIEQFF.

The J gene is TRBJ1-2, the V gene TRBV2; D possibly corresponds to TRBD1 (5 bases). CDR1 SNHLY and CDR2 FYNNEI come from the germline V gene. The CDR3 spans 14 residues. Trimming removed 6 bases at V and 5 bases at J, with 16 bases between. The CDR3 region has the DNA TGTGCCAGCAGCCCACCCGGGACGGTTTATGGCTACACCTTC. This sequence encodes CASSPPGTVYGYTF.